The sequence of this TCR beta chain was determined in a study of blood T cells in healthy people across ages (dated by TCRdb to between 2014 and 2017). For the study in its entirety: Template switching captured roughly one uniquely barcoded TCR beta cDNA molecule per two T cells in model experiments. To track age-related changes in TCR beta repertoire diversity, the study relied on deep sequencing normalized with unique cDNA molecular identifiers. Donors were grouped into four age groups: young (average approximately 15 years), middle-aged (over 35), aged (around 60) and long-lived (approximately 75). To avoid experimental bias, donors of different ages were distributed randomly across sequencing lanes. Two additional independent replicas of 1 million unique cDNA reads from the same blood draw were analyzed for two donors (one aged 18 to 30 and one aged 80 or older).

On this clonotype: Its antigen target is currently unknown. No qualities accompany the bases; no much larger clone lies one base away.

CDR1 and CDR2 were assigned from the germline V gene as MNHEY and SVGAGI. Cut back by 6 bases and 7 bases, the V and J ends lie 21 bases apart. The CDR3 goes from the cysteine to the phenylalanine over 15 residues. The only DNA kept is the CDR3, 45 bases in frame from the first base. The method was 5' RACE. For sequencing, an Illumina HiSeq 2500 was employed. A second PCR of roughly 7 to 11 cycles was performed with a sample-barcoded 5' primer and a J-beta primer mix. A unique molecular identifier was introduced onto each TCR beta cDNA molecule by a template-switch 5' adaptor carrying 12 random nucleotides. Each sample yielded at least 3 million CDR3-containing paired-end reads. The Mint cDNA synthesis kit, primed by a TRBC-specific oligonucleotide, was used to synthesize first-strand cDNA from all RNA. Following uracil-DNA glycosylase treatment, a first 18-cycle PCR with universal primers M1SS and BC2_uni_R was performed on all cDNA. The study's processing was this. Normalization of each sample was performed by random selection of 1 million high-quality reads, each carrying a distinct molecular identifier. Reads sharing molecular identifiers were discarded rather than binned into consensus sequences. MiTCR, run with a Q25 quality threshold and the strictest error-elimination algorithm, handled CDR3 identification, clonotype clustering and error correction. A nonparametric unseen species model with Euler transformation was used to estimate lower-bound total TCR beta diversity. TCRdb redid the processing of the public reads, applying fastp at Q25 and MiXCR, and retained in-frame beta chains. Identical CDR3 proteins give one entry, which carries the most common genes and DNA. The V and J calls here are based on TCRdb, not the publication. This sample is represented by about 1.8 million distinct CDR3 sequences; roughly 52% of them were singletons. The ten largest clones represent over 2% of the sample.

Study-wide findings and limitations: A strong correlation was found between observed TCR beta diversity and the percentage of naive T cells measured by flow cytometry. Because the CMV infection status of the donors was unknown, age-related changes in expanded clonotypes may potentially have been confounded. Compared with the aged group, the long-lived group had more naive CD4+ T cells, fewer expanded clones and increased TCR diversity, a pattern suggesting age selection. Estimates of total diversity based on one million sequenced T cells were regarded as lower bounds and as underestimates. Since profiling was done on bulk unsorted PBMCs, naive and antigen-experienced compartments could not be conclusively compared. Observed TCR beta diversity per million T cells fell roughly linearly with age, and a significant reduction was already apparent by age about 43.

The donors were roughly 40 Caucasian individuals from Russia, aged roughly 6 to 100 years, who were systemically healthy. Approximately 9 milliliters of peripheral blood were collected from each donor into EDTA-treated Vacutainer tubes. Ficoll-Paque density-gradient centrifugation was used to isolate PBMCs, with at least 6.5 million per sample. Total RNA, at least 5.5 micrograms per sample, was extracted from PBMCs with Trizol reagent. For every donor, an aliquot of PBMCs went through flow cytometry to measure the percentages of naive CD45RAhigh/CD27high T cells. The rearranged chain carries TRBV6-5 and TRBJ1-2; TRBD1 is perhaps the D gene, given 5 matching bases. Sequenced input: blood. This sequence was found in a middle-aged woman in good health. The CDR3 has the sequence CASSYGGSPLGGYTF. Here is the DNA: TGTGCCAGCAGCTACGGGGGGTCCCCCCTGGGTGGCTACACCTTC.